The TCR beta chain under discussion was sequenced for a study of blood T cells in healthy people across ages. The authors ran a second PCR of roughly 6 to 12 cycles using a sample-barcoded 5' primer and a J-beta primer mix. TCRdb fed the 5' RACE reads into MiXCR, producing one record per CDR3 protein. The sample holds 650,000 to 800,000 distinct CDR3 sequences; around two fifths are singletons and the top ten take roughly 19%. Germline CDR1 MNHEY, CDR2 SVGEGT. V dropped 6 bases and J dropped 6 bases, with 20 bases sitting between them. The CDR3 has 15 amino acids. This sequence joins TRBV6-2 or TRBV6-3 and TRBJ2-5; weak D call: TRBD1 (5 bases). Sequenced material: blood. The receptor's source is a man aged 55 to 70 in good health. The CDR3 here is CASSPGRAGGKTQYF. CDR3 nucleotides: TGTGCCAGCAGCCCCGGCAGGGCCGGTGGAAAGACCCAGTACTTC.